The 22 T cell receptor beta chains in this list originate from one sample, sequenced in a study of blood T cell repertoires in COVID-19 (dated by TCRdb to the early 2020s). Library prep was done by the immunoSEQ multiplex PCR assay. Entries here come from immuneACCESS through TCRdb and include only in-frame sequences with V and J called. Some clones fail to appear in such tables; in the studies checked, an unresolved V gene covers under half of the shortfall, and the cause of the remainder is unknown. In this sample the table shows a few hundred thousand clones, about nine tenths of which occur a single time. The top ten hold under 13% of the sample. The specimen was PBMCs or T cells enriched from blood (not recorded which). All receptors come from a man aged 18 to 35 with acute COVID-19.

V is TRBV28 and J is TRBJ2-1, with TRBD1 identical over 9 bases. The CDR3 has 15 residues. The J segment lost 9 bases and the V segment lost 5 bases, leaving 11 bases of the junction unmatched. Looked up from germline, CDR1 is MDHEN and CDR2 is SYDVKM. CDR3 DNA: TGTGCCAGCAGTCCTATACAGGGGGCGCGATCTGAGCAGTTCTTC. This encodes CASSPIQGARSEQFF.

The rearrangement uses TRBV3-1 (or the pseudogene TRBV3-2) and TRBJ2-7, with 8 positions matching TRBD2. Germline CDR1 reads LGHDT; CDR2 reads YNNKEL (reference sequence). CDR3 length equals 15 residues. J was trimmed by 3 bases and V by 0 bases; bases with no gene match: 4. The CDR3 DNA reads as TGTGCCAGCAGCCAAGAGGTTGCGGGGGGCTACGAGCAGTACTTC. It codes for CASSQEVAGGYEQYF.

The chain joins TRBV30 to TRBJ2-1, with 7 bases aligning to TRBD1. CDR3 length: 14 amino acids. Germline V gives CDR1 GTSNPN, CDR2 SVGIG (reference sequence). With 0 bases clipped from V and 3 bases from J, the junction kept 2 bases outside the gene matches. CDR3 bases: TGTGCCTGGAGTGTGGGACAGTACTACAATGAGCAGTTCTTC. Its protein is CAWSVGQYYNEQFF.

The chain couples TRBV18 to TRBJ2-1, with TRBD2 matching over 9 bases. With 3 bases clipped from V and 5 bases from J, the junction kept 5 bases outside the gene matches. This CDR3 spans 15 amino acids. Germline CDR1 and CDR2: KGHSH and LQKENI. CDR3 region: CASSPLAGRHNEQFF. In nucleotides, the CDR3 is TGTGCCAGCTCACCGCTAGCGGGACGCCACAATGAGCAGTTCTTC. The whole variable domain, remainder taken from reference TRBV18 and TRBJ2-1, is NAGVMQNPRHLVRRRGQEARLRCSPMKGHSHVYWYRQLPEEGLKFMVYLQKENIIDESGMPKERFSAEFPKEGPSILRIQQVVRGDSAAYFCASSPLAGRHNEQFFGPGTRLTVL.

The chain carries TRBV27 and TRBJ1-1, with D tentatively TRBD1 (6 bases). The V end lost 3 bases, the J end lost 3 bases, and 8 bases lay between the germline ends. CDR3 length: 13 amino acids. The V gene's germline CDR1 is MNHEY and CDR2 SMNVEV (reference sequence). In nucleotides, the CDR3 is TGTGCCAGCAGTTTCGGGGGGCACACTGAAGCTTTCTTT. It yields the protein CASSFGGHTEAFF.

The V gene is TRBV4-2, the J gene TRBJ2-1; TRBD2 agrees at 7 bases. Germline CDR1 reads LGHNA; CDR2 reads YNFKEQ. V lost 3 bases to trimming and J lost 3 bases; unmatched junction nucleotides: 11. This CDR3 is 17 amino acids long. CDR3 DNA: TGTGCCAGCAGCCATTCGACTACGGGAGGTGGCTACAATGAGCAGTTCTTC. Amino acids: CASSHSTTGGGYNEQFF.

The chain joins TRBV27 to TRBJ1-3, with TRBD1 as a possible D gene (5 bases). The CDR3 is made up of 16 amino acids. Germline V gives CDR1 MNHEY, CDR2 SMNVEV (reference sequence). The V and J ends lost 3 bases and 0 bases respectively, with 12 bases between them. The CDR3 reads CASSFGTPVSGNTIYF. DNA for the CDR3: TGTGCCAGCAGTTTCGGGACTCCCGTCTCTGGAAACACCATATATTTT.

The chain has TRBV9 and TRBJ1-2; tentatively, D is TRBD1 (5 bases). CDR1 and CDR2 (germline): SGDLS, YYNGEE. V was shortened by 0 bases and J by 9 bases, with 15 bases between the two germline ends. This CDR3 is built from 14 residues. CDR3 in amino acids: CASSVARRGRSYTF. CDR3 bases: TGTGCCAGCAGCGTAGCTCGTAGGGGCCGGAGCTACACCTTC.

The chain's CDR3 is CASSTDTSGGSYEQYF. The DNA for the CDR3 is TGTGCCAGCAGCACAGATACTAGCGGGGGCTCCTACGAGCAGTACTTC. V is TRBV3-1 (or the pseudogene TRBV3-2) and J is TRBJ2-7, with 11 bases matching TRBD2. The CDR3 covers 16 residues. Looked up from germline, CDR1 is LGHDT and CDR2 is YNNKEL (reference sequence). The J segment lost 0 bases and the V segment lost 5 bases, leaving 6 bases of the junction unmatched.

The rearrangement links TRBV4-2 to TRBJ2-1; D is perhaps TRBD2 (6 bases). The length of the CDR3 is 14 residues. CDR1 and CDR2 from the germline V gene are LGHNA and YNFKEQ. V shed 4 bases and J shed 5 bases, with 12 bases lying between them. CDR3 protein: CASSRAGLNNEQFF. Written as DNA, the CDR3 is TGTGCCAGCAGCCGTGCCGGACTAAACAATGAGCAGTTCTTC.

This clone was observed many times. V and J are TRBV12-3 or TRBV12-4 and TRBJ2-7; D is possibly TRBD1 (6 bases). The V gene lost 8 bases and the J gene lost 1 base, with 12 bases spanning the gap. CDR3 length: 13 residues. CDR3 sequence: CASVSGESYEQYF. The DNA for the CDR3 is TGTGCCAGCGTATCAGGGGAATCCTACGAGCAGTACTTC.

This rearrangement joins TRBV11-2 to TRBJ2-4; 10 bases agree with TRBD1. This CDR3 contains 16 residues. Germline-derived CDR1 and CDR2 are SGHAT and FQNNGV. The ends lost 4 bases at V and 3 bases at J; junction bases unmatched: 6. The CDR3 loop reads CASSSDRGLVKNIQYF. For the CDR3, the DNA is TGTGCCAGCAGCTCAGACAGGGGGCTGGTCAAAAACATTCAGTACTTC.

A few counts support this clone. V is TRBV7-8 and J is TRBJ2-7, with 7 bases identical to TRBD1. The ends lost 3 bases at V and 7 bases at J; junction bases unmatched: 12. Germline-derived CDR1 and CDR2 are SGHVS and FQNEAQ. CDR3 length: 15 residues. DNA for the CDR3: TGTGCCAGCAGCTTCCAGACAGGGCCCCAAGGGGAGCAGTACTTC. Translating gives CASSFQTGPQGEQYF.

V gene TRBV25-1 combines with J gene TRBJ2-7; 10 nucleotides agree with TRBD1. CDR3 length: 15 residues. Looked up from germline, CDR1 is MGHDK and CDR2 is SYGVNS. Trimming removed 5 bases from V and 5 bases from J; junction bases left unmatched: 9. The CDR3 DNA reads TGTGCCAGCAGTACCACCGGGACAGGGGCTGACGAGCAGTACTTC. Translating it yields CASSTTGTGADEQYF.

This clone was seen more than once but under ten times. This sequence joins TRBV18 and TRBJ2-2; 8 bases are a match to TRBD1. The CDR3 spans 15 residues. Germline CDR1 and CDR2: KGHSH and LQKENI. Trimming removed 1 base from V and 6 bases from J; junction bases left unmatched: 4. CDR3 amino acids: CASSPRTGLSGELFF. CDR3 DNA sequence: TGTGCCAGCTCACCACGGACAGGGCTGTCCGGGGAGCTGTTTTTT.

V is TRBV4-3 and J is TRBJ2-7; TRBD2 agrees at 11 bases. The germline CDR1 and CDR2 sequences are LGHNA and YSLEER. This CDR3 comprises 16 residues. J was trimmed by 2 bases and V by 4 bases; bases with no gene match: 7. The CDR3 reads CASSRVVSGRAYEQYF. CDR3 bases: TGCGCCAGCAGCCGAGTAGTTAGCGGGAGGGCCTACGAGCAGTACTTC.

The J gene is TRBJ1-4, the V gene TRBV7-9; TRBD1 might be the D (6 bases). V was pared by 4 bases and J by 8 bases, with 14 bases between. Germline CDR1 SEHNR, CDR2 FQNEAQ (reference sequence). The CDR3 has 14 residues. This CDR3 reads CASSSRQVGEKLFF. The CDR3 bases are TGTGCCAGCAGCTCCCGACAGGTGGGGGAAAAACTGTTTTTT.

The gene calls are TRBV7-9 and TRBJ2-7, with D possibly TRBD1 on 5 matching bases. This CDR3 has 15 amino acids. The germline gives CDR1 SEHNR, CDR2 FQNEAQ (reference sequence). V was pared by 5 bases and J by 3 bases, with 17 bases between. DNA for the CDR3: TGTGCCAGCAGCCCTAGTCTGTGGGGCCTCTACGAGCAGTACTTC. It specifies CASSPSLWGLYEQYF.

The DNA of the CDR3 is TGTGCCAGCAGCGATACTCCGGGACAGGACCCCTACGAGCAGTACTTC. As protein: CASSDTPGQDPYEQYF. This chain links TRBV5-6 with TRBJ2-7; 8 nucleotides agree with TRBD1. J gave up 2 bases and V 4 bases, and 11 bases lay outside the gene matches. Germline assignment: CDR1 SGHDT and CDR2 YYEEEE. This CDR3 has 16 residues.

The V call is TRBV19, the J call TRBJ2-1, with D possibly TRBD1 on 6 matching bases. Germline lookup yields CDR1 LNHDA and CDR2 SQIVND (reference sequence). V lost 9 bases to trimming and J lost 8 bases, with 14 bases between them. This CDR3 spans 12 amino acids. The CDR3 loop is CASRDIRHEQFF. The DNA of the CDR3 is TGTGCCAGCAGGGACATCCGCCATGAGCAGTTCTTC.

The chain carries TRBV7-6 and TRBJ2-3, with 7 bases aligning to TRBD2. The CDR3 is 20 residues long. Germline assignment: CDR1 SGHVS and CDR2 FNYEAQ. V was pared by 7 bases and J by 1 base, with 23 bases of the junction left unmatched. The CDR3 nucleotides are TGTGCCAGCACCTCTGAGATATTTGCGGGGGTAGGCTTCCGCACAGATACGCAGTATTTT. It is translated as CASTSEIFAGVGFRTDTQYF.

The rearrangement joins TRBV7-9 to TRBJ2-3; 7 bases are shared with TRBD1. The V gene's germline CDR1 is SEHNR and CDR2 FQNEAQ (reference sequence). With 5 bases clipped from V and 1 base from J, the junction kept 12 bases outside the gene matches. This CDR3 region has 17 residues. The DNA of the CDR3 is TGTGCCAGCAGCCCCCGGACAGGCGACTTCGGCACAGATACGCAGTATTTT. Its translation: CASSPRTGDFGTDTQYF.